The clone carrying this T cell receptor (beta chain) was picked up a small number of times. Its antigen is as yet unknown. The authors ran a second PCR of about 6 to 11 cycles using a sample-barcoded 5' primer and a J-beta primer mix. Carrying 12 random nucleotides, a template-switch adaptor labeled each individual cDNA molecule. TCRdb called the 5' RACE reads again in MiXCR, with one record for every CDR3 protein. The top ten clones hold about 3.8% of a sample with around 1,600,000 distinct CDR3 sequences, approximately 43% of them seen once. This sample is drawn from a study of blood T cells in healthy people across ages. Overall study context: With template switching, about one barcoded beta molecule was captured per two T cells. General study findings and limits: Per million T cells, the diversity of TCR beta decreased roughly linearly as age advanced.

Trimming shortened V by 6 bases and J by 4 bases, and 11 bases separated the two germline ends. The germline gives CDR1 SGHVS, CDR2 FQNEAQ. The CDR3 is 13 amino acids. No fewer than 6 million PBMCs went into each sample. V and J are TRBV7-8 and TRBJ2-3, with D possibly being TRBD1 or TRBD2 (5 bases each). Sequencing used blood. This receptor was taken from a woman between 18 and 29 years old in good health. The CDR3, as DNA: TGTGCCAGCAGGAGGGGCTGGGCAGATACGCAGTATTTT. Translation gives CASRRGWADTQYF.